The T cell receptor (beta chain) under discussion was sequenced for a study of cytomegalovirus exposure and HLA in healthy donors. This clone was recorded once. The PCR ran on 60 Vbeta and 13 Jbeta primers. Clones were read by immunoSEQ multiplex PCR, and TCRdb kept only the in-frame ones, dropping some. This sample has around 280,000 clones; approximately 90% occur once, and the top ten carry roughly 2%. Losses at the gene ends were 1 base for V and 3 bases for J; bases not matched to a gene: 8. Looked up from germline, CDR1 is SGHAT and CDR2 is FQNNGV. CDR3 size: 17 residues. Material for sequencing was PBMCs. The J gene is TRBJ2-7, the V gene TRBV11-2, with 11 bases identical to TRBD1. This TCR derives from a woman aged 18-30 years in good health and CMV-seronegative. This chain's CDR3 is CASSLGRPGQGDYEQYF. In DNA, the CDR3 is TGTGCCAGCAGCTTAGGTCGTCCGGGACAGGGGGACTACGAGCAGTACTTC. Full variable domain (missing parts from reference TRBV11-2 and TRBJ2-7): EAGVAQSPRYKIIEKRQSVAFWCNPISGHATLYWYQQILGQGPKLLIQFQNNGVVDDSQLPKDRFSAERLKGVDSTLKIQPAKLEDSAVYLCASSLGRPGQGDYEQYFGPGTRLTVT.